This TCR beta chain is from a study of tumor-infiltrating lymphocytes in primary liver carcinoma. Across the study: Recorded tumor stage was T1-T3 N0M0, with diameters of about 4.2 to 10 cm.

With a constant-region primer, TCR beta cDNA was made from approximately 450 ng of total RNA. Generation of the TCR beta libraries relied on three nested multiplex PCR rounds using slightly modified ARM-PCR. The first two PCR rounds, nine to ten cycles each, used TRBV1-TRBV30 forward primers and a C-beta reverse primer. TCRdb re-called the multiplex PCR reads through MiXCR, storing one row per CDR3 protein. The sample gives 330,000 or so distinct CDR3 sequences, 65% of which show up once; 6.5% is in the top ten. The CDR3 sequence is 15 residues long. Notes on this clonotype: Its antigen is not known. One junction end does not reproduce the germline sequence, and a read error may be involved.

Study outcomes and limitations: With p = 0.039, the top-250-clone fraction in tumors significantly exceeded that in blood.

Blood RNA originated from unsorted whole blood, with germline DNA additionally extracted. At sampling, these chronic HBV carriers had received no treatment. The chain uses TRBV12-3 or TRBV12-4 and TRBJ1-1, with D possibly matching TRBD1 (6 bases). Sequenced input: peripheral blood. The origin of this receptor is a man aged 40-50 years with primary liver carcinoma and hepatitis B virus infection. CDR3 protein: CTSNLGQLLNTEAFF. CDR3 nucleotide sequence: TGTACCAGCAATTTAGGACAGCTGTTGAACACTGAAGCTTTCTTT.